Described below is a single T cell receptor (beta chain) sequence and its context. What it binds is unknown. Germline lookup yields CDR1 LGHNA and CDR2 YSLEER. This CDR3 has 13 amino acids. V shed 3 bases and J shed 5 bases, with 10 bases lying between them. This sample was taken from a study of T cell responses to AZD1222 COVID-19 vaccine. Study outcomes and limitations: Nearly half of the spike-specific TCRs reportedly recognize variant regions that carry no mutations. None of the repertoires were sampled until the peak T cell response had passed.

Second-dose recipients at about 4 or about 12 weeks were treated as one pooled group. The table came from immunoSEQ multiplex PCR; TCRdb's copy has only in-frame clones and leaves some out. The sample has 110,000 to 150,000 clones; 92% are singletons. The clonotype comes from an adult who received the AZD1222 COVID-19 vaccine. The chain is built from TRBV4-3 and TRBJ1-1; D possibly corresponds to TRBD1 (6 bases). Sequenced material: peripheral blood, taken 28 days after the second AZD1222 dose. This chain's CDR3 is CASSHSQGTEAFF. As DNA, the CDR3 is TGCGCCAGCAGCCACTCACAGGGTACTGAAGCTTTCTTT.